This T cell receptor beta chain emerged from a study of blood T cell repertoires in COVID-19 (dated by TCRdb to about 2020). Regarding the complete study: Samples from collaborators originated in the United States, Italy and Spain and spanned both the acute and convalescent phases of COVID-19. The prospective study material was composed of cDNA or gDNA derived from T cells, B-cell-depleted T cells, or PBMCs. Sample metadata almost always included a de-identified subject ID, COVID-19 status, age in years and sex. The samples were drawn from two sources: the first 160 participants of the ongoing ImmuneRACE study, and some 1,300 subjects contributed by 6 global collaborators. Where available, HLA class I and class II types were obtained from metadata supplied by the sample provider rather than from assay-based typing. The repertoires were released in a freely available public database meant as a resource for research on the immune response to SARS-CoV-2. Deeply sampled blood TCRbeta repertoires from subjects exposed to, actively infected with, or recovered from COVID-19 were included in the dataset.

For this clone: This clone's antigen is unknown. Base qualities are missing; no much larger clone stands one base away.

The collaborating institutions used their own protocols to collect whole blood in K2EDTA tubes. For TCRbeta analysis, collaborators shipped samples in one of three forms: frozen whole blood, isolated PBMCs, or DNA extracted from either of those sample types. CDR1 is given as SGHNT and CDR2 as YENEEA, both from the germline V gene. Cut back by 0 bases and 9 bases, the V and J ends lie 12 bases apart. The CDR3 runs 13 amino acids, cysteine and phenylalanine included. Just CDR3 DNA is preserved here, 39 bases in frame from base 1. TCRbeta CDR3 regions were amplified from genomic DNA by means of the immunoSEQ Assay, a bias-controlled multiplex PCR. The study's own analysis went as follows. Within the assay, amplification of reference gene primers was used to estimate how many nucleated cells each sample contained. To quantify the absolute abundance of each unique TCRbeta CDR3 rearrangement, sequence reads were collapsed and filtered. Productive Simpson clonality was computed per sample as the square root of Simpson's diversity index over productive rearrangements. In its TCRdb copy, this immuneACCESS table keeps in-frame sequences only and misses some clones. Where compared with another copy, unresolved V genes explain less than half of these, and the others have no known cause. V and J calls and clone size follow that table, whereas D and trimming were derived from the DNA. This sample lists tens of thousands of clones; roughly nine tenths were detected once. The leading ten clones occupy 1.3% of the sample.

What the work shows at the level of the full study, not this receptor alone: Clinical and demographic metadata were provided uncurated, with the amount varying by source and participant.

Recombination connected TRBV11-3 to TRBJ2-7; matching of 6 bases hints at TRBD1 as the D gene. Input material: peripheral blood. This clonotype originated in a man aged 60 to 69 with acute or convalescent COVID-19. The CDR3 is CASSLDSQGRQYF. In nucleotides, the sequence is TGTGCCAGCAGCTTAGATTCGCAGGGGAGGCAGTACTTC.